The 11 T cell receptor beta chains presented below share a single source sample, sequenced in a study of OX40 agonist ivuxolimab in advanced cancers. TCRdb's copy holds only in-frame clones and misses some; the assay was immunoSEQ multiplex PCR. This sample has tens of thousands of clones, with approximately 86% found just once. The source was CD4+ or CD8+ T cells sorted from blood, collected in a trial of the OX40 agonist ivuxolimab. The origin of the receptors is an adult with an advanced solid tumor such as melanoma, head and neck, liver or kidney cancer.

V usage is TRBV6-1 and J usage is TRBJ1-1; D not resolved. The V end was cut by 8 bases, the J end by 1 base, with 14 bases between. The CDR3 extends over 14 amino acids. The germline CDR1 and CDR2 sequences are MNHNS and SASEGT. This CDR3 is CASQAGYGNTEAFF. CDR3 DNA: TGTGCCAGCCAAGCCGGGTACGGGAACACTGAAGCTTTCTTT.

The V gene is TRBV5-5, the J gene TRBJ2-1, with a possible D match to TRBD1 (5 bases). The V end lost 4 bases, the J end lost 2 bases, and 13 bases lay between the germline ends. CDR3 length equals 15 residues. Germline CDR1 SGHKS, CDR2 YYEKEE (reference sequence). CDR3 nucleotide sequence: TGTGCCAGCAGCCTCGCGTGGGGCCCCTACAATGAGCAGTTCTTC. It specifies CASSLAWGPYNEQFF.

V usage is TRBV6-5 and J usage is TRBJ2-1; D perhaps matches TRBD2 (5 bases). Germline loops: CDR1 MNHEY, CDR2 SVGAGI. V dropped 0 bases and J dropped 9 bases, with 9 bases sitting between them. The CDR3 totals 13 residues. This CDR3 reads CASSYSVGVEQFF. The CDR3 DNA reads as TGTGCCAGCAGTTACTCGGTCGGGGTTGAGCAGTTCTTC.

This clone showed up just once. The V and J genes are TRBV7-9 and TRBJ1-1, with TRBD1 matching 12 bases. This CDR3 region has 18 residues. V was clipped by 1 base and J by 0 bases; unmatched bases: 6. CDR1 is SEHNR, CDR2 FQNEAQ, per germline (reference sequence). The CDR3: CASSLGDRGRILNTEAFF. CDR3 DNA: TGTGCCAGCAGCTTAGGGGACAGGGGGCGTATTTTGAACACTGAAGCTTTCTTT.

The chain employs TRBV2 and TRBJ1-4; D is possibly TRBD1 (6 bases). Germline V CDR1 and CDR2: SNHLY, FYNNEI. This CDR3 is 13 amino acids long. Trimming shortened V by 7 bases and J by 8 bases, and 14 bases separated the two germline ends. The CDR3 loop reads CASNTQGQEKLFF. The CDR3 bases are TGTGCCAGCAATACACAGGGTCAGGAAAAACTGTTTTTT.

The chain has TRBV28 and TRBJ1-5; D is possibly TRBD1 (5 bases). Germline lookup yields CDR1 MDHEN and CDR2 SYDVKM. V was clipped by 1 base and J by 0 bases, with 25 bases between them. This CDR3 region has 21 residues. The CDR3, as DNA: TGTGCCAGCAGTTTATTTGGGCTTGGCAGGGATGGTGAAATTAGCAATCAGCCCCAGCATTTT. It is translated as CASSLFGLGRDGEISNQPQHF.

The chain recombines TRBV7-8 with TRBJ2-1, with TRBD2 identical over 10 bases. J lost 4 bases, V lost 0 bases, and 12 bases had no gene match. Germline assignment: CDR1 SGHVS and CDR2 FQNEAQ. The CDR3 has 19 residues. CDR3 sequence: CASSLAASGGFRRYNEQFF. In DNA form, the CDR3 reads TGTGCCAGCAGCTTAGCGGCTAGCGGGGGCTTTCGGCGATACAATGAGCAGTTCTTC. Variable domain in full (rest from reference TRBV7-8 and TRBJ2-1): GAGVSQSPRYKVAKRGQDVALRCDPISGHVSLFWYQQALGQGPEFLTYFQNEAQLDKSGLPSDRFFAERPEGSVSTLKIQRTQQEDSAVYLCASSLAASGGFRRYNEQFFGPGTRLTVL.

CDR3 protein: CSIGQDQETQYF. Written as DNA, the CDR3 is TGCAGCATAGGACAGGACCAAGAGACCCAGTACTTC. The V and J genes are TRBV29-1 and TRBJ2-5; 7 bases are a match to TRBD1. V shed 8 bases, J shed 0 bases, and the junction held 3 bases outside the gene matches. The germline V gene has CDR1 SQVTM and CDR2 ANQGSEA. The CDR3 extends over 12 amino acids.

V is TRBV5-1 and J is TRBJ2-7; D gene ambiguous. The germline V gene encodes CDR1 SGHRS and CDR2 YFSETQ. The CDR3 extends over 11 amino acids. Trimming took 0 bases from V and 5 from J, leaving 3 bases between them. In nucleotides, the CDR3 is TGCGCCAGCAGCTTGGGGCACGAGCAGTACTTC. Translated, it gives CASSLGHEQYF.

The table lists this clone with a few counts. The gene calls are TRBV2 and TRBJ2-3; 10 nucleotides match TRBD2. Per germline, CDR1 SNHLY and CDR2 FYNNEI. V was pared by 5 bases and J by 4 bases, with 6 bases of the junction left unmatched. The CDR3 totals 15 residues. For the CDR3, the DNA is TGTGCCAGCAGTTTCCTAGCGGGAGCTCCAGATACGCAGTATTTT. It is translated as CASSFLAGAPDTQYF.

This CDR3 reads CASTLEGAEFYQETQYF. Written as DNA, the CDR3 is TGTGCCAGCACCTTGGAAGGGGCCGAATTCTACCAAGAGACCCAGTACTTC. This rearrangement joins TRBV2 to TRBJ2-5; tentative D call: TRBD1 (5 bases). Trimming stripped 7 bases from V and 0 bases from J, with 21 bases between. This CDR3 contains 17 residues. In germline, CDR1 is SNHLY, CDR2 FYNNEI.